Included here is one T cell receptor beta chain sequence, with context. These data come from a study of lymphopenia after photon versus proton radiotherapy. There are 13 residues in the CDR3. V lost 3 bases and J 8 bases, leaving 13 bases between the germline ends. Germline V gene sequence: CDR1 SNHLY, CDR2 FYNNEI. Repertoires were generated with immunoSEQ multiplex PCR, while TCRdb's copy carries only in-frame clones and drops some. The sample has about 29,000 clones; about 91% are singletons. This chain joins TRBV2 and TRBJ1-1, with no clear D. The sequencing used peripheral blood, collected from a patient treated with proton-based radiotherapy. This receptor was identified in a woman aged 55-70 years with cholangiocarcinoma. Some clones in this sample may be carry-over from other donors' samples. The CDR3: CASSDHRTREAFF. CDR3 sequence (DNA): TGTGCCAGCAGTGACCATCGAACCCGCGAAGCTTTCTTT.